This T cell receptor (beta chain) appears in the sequencing data of a study of graft-versus-host responses after intestinal transplantation. At the level of the study: Isolated intestinal, liver-intestinal, or multivisceral transplants had been given to the recipients. Induction using anti-thymocyte globulin, followed by tacrolimus and steroids for roughly 3 years, was given to all recipients.

Study-level results: Present in recipient marrow, GvH clones included some that appeared first in ileum or blood.

This clone was detected once. Its antigen is still unknown. Trimming cost V 3 bases and J 5 bases, with 12 bases left between them. This CDR3 is built from 14 residues. CDR1 is SGHRS, CDR2 YFSETQ, per germline. Sequenced by immunoSEQ multiplex PCR; TCRdb stores in-frame clones only, minus some. Of 40,000 or so clones listed, 85% to 90% are singletons. Source: PBMCs, taken approximately 270 days after transplant. This TCR derives from a human patient who received an intestinal transplant, so some T cells may come from the graft donor. J is TRBJ1-5 and V is TRBV5-1; weak D call: TRBD1 (5 bases). CDR3 DNA sequence: TGCGCCAGCAGCTCACGGGGCTGGGATCAGCCCCAGCATTTT. Encoded protein: CASSSRGWDQPQHF.